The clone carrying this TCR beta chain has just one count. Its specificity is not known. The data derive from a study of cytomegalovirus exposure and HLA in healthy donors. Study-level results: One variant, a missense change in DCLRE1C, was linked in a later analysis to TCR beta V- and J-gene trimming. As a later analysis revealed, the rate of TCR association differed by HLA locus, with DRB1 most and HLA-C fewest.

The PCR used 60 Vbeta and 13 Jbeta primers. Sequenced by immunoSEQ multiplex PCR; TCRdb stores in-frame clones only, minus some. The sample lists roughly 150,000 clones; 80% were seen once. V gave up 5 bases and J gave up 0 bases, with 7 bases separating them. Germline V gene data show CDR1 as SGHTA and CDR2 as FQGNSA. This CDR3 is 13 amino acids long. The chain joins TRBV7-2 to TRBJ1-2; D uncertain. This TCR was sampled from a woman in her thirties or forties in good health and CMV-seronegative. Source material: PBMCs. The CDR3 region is CASSLGTNYGYTF. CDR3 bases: TGTGCCAGCAGCCTCGGGACTAACTATGGCTACACCTTC.